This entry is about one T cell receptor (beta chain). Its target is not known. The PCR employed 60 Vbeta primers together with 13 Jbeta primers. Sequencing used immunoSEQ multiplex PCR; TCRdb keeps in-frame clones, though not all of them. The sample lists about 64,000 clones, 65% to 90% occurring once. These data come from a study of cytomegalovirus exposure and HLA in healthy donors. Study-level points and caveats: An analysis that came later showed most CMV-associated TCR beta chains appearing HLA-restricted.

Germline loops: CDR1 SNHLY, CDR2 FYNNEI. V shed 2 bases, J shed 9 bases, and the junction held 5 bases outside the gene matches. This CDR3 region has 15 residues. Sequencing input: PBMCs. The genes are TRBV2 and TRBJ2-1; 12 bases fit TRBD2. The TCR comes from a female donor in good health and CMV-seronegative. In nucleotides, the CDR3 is TGTGCCAGCAGTGAAAGACTAGCGGGAGAAAGTGAGCAGTTCTTC. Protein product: CASSERLAGESEQFF.